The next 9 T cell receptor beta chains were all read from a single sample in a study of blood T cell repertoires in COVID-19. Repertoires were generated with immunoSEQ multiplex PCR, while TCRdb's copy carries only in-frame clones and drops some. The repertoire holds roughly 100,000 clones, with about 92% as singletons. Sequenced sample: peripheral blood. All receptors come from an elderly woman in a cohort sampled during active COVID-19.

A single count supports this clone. For the CDR3, the DNA is TGTGCCAGCAGTTACCCCAGGACAGGGACGATCGAAAAACTGTTTTTT. It yields the protein CASSYPRTGTIEKLFF. The chain combines TRBV6-2 or TRBV6-3 with TRBJ1-4; TRBD1 matches at 8 bases. The V gene's germline CDR1 is MNHEY and CDR2 SVGEGT. J was trimmed by 8 bases and V by 2 bases; bases with no gene match: 10. This CDR3 contains 16 residues.

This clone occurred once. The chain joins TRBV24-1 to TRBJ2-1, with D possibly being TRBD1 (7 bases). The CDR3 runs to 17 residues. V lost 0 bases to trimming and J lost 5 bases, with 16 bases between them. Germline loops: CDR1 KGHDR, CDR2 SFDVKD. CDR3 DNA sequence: TGTGCCACCAGTGATTTGGGGAGGCAGGGGGTTCACAATGAGCAGTTCTTC. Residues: CATSDLGRQGVHNEQFF.

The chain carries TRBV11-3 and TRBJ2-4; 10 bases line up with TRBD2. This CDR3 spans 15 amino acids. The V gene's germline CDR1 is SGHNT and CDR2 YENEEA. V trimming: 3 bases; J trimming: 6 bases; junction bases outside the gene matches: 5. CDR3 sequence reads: CASSLGASGGNIQYF. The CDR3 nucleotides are TGTGCCAGCAGCTTGGGGGCTAGCGGGGGAAACATTCAGTACTTC.

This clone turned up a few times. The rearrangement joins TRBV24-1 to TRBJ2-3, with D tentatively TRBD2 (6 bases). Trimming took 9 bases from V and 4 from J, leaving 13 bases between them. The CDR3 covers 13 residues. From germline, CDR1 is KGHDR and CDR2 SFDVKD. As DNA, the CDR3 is TGTGCCACCGGACGGAGGGGAGCAGATACGCAGTATTTT. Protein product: CATGRRGADTQYF.

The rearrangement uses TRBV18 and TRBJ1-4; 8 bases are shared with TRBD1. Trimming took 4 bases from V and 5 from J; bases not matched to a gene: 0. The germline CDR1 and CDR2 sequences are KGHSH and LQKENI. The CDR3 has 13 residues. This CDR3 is CASSRQGNEKLFF. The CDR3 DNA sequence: TGTGCCAGCTCACGACAGGGGAATGAAAAACTGTTTTTT.

The CDR3 nucleotides read TGTGCCAGCTCATGGGAGGGCTTTGCCGCCTACACCTTC. Translation gives CASSWEGFAAYTF. The chain links TRBV18 to TRBJ1-2; D is undetermined. V lost 5 bases and J 10 bases, leaving 17 bases between the germline ends. Germline lookup yields CDR1 KGHSH and CDR2 LQKENI. This CDR3 is built from 13 residues.

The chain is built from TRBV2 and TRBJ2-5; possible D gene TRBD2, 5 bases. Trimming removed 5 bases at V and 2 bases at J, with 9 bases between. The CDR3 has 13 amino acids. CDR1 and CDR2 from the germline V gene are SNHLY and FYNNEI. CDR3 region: CASSLTTQETQYF. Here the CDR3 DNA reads TGTGCCAGCAGTCTGACTACGCAAGAGACCCAGTACTTC.

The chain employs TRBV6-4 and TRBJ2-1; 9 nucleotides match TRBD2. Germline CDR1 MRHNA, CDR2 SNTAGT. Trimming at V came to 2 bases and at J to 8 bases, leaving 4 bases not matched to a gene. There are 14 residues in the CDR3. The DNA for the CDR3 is TGTGCCAGCAGTGACCGCGGGAGGGCCTATGAGCAGTTCTTC. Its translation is CASSDRGRAYEQFF.

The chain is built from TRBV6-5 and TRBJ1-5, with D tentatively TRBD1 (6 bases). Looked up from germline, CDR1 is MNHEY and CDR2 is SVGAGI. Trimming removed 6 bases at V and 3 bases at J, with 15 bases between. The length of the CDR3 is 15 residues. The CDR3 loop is CASRNRDGVNQPQHF. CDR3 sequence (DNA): TGTGCCAGCAGGAACAGGGACGGGGTCAATCAGCCCCAGCATTTT.